This TCR beta chain was recorded in a study of shared clonotypes between healthy human individuals. V was clipped by 4 bases and J by 0 bases, with 12 bases between them. This CDR3 contains 16 residues. Germline V gene sequence: CDR1 SGHDN, CDR2 FVKESK. Only in-frame clones appear in the TCRdb table, and some are missing; sequencing was by immunoSEQ multiplex PCR. The sample lists about 180,000 clones; 90% to 95% were seen once. Sequencing was performed on naive CD4+ T cells sorted from blood. Subset defined: CD45RA+ positively selected. The TCR comes from a woman aged 25 to 39 in good health. The chain has TRBV14 and TRBJ1-4; D uncertain. CDR3 in amino acids: CASSPFHGATNEKLFF. In DNA, the CDR3 is TGTGCCAGCAGCCCATTTCACGGAGCAACTAATGAAAAACTGTTTTTT.